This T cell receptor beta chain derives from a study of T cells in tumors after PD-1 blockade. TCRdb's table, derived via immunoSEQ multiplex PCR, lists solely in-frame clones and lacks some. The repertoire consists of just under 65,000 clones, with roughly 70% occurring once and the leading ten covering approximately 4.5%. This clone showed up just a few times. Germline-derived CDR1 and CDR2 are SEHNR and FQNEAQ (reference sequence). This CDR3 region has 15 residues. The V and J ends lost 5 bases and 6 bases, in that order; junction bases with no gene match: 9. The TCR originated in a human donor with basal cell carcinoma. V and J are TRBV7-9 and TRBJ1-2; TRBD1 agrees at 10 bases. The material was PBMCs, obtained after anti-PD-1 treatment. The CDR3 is CASSPGGQGLHGYTF. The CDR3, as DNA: TGTGCCAGCAGCCCGGGGGGACAGGGGCTACATGGCTACACCTTC.